Listed below are T cell receptor beta chains from one sample, sequenced in a study of control samples from healthy donors and cancer patients. The data were produced by immunoSEQ multiplex PCR, yet TCRdb's version contains in-frame clones alone and is incomplete. The sample carries around 170,000 clones, around 88% recorded once. Sequenced input: blood. Every receptor here comes from a woman aged 30 to 39 in good health. The CDR3 runs from the conserved cysteine through the conserved F or W. The D gene is left open where the match is weak. For some rows the clone size is stated as once, few or many, or as a class when expanded; others skip it.

D gene	clone size	V gene	J gene	CDR3 protein	CDR3 DNA
TRBD1	once	TRBV30	TRBJ1-1	CARDRGGTEAFF	TGTGCCCGGGACAGGGGGGGGACTGAAGCTTTCTTT
.	.	TRBV30	TRBJ1-5	CAWRGGKVPSNQPQHF	TGTGCCTGGAGGGGAGGGAAGGTACCGAGCAATCAGCCCCAGCATTTT
.	.	TRBV5-4	TRBJ2-5	CASSLGDSDETQYF	TGTGCCAGCAGCTTGGGCGACAGTGACGAGACCCAGTACTTC
.	.	TRBV12-3/TRBV12-4	TRBJ1-1	CASSLGNTEAFF	TGTGCCAGCAGTTTGGGGAACACTGAAGCTTTCTTT
TRBD2	.	TRBV28	TRBJ2-1	CASRAAGVSYNEQFF	TGTGCCAGCAGAGCGGCGGGAGTATCCTACAATGAGCAGTTCTTC
.	.	TRBV2	TRBJ1-1	CASSELGASTEAFF	TGTGCCAGCAGTGAATTGGGGGCTTCCACTGAAGCTTTCTTT
.	.	TRBV13	TRBJ2-3	CASSLGSVFADTQYF	TGTGCCAGCAGCTTGGGCTCCGTCTTCGCAGATACGCAGTATTTT
.	.	TRBV3-1/TRBV3-2	TRBJ2-5	CASTPFQIAGTFAQETQYF	TGTGCCAGCACCCCGTTCCAGATTGCCGGGACATTCGCCCAAGAGACCCAGTACTTC
TRBD1	.	TRBV9	TRBJ1-2	CASSERDRYTYGYTF	TGTGCCAGCAGCGAGAGGGACAGATATACCTATGGCTACACCTTC
.	.	TRBV11-2	TRBJ2-5	CASSPRGRETQYF	TGTGCCAGCAGCCCCCGGGGGCGCGAGACCCAGTACTTC
TRBD1	.	TRBV5-6	TRBJ1-2	CASTGDRGLYGYTF	TGTGCCAGCACCGGGGACAGGGGGCTCTATGGCTACACCTTC
.	.	TRBV28	TRBJ1-4	CASSRGGGDEKLFF	TGTGCCAGCAGTCGAGGGGGAGGGGATGAAAAACTGTTTTTT
TRBD2	.	TRBV27	TRBJ2-1	CASSFSSGGAREQFF	TGTGCCAGCAGTTTCTCTAGCGGGGGGGCCCGCGAGCAGTTCTTC
.	.	TRBV5-4	TRBJ1-1	CASSGTGQGEAFF	TGTGCCAGCAGCGGGACCGGCCAGGGGGAAGCTTTCTTT
.	.	TRBV5-6	TRBJ2-6	CASSLGSSGANVLTF	TGTGCCAGCAGCTTGGGAAGTTCTGGGGCCAACGTCCTGACTTTC
.	few	TRBV20-1	TRBJ2-1	CSASRRLASDEQFF	TGCAGTGCTAGTCGTCGGCTAGCCAGCGATGAGCAGTTCTTC
.	.	TRBV6-1	TRBJ1-4	CASSERTSEFF	TGTGCCAGCAGTGAACGGACATCAGAATTTTTT
.	.	TRBV6-5	TRBJ1-5	CASRNGVNSNQPQHF	TGTGCCAGCCGAAACGGGGTCAATAGCAATCAGCCCCAGCATTTT
.	few	TRBV6-1	TRBJ1-1	CASSEEGRVNTEAFF	TGTGCCAGCAGTGAAGAGGGCAGGGTGAACACTGAAGCTTTCTTT
.	.	TRBV19	TRBJ1-1	CASKQGTEAFF	TGTGCCAGCAAACAGGGTACTGAAGCTTTCTTT
.	few	TRBV2	TRBJ1-3	CASSELGGDSGNTIYF	TGTGCCAGCAGTGAACTGGGGGGCGACTCTGGAAACACCATATATTTT
.	.	TRBV11-3	TRBJ1-1	CASQGENTEAFF	TGTGCCAGCCAAGGGGAGAACACTGAAGCTTTCTTT
.	.	TRBV20-1	TRBJ1-4	CSASGFWGEKLFF	TGCAGTGCTAGTGGTTTTTGGGGGGAAAAACTGTTTTTT
TRBD1	.	TRBV7-6	TRBJ1-2	CASSSGDRVGYTF	TGTGCCAGCAGCTCCGGGGACAGGGTAGGCTACACCTTC
.	.	TRBV5-1	TRBJ2-3	CASSLVGDTQYF	TGCGCCAGCAGCTTGGTTGGGGATACGCAGTATTTT
.	.	TRBV5-8	TRBJ2-3	CASSFAFTDTQYF	TGTGCCAGCAGTTTTGCTTTCACAGATACGCAGTATTTT
TRBD1	.	TRBV24-1	TRBJ2-3	CATSDSGDRVADTQYF	TGTGCCACCAGTGATTCCGGCGACAGGGTCGCAGATACGCAGTATTTT
.	.	TRBV7-2	TRBJ1-1	CASSLKGPEAFF	TGTGCCAGCAGCTTAAAAGGGCCTGAAGCTTTCTTT
.	.	TRBV6-5	TRBJ1-4	CASRDSLNEKLFF	TGTGCCAGCAGAGACAGTCTTAATGAAAAACTGTTTTTT
TRBD1	.	TRBV4-1	TRBJ1-1	CASSQTDRGLVNTEAFF	TGCGCCAGCAGCCAAACGGACAGGGGGCTAGTGAACACTGAAGCTTTCTTT
.	.	TRBV20-1	TRBJ1-4	CSAWGGGKLFF	TGCAGTGCTTGGGGGGGCGGTAAACTGTTTTTT
.	few	TRBV11-2	TRBJ2-5	CASSLGSPPETQYF	TGTGCCAGCAGCTTAGGTTCCCCTCCGGAGACCCAGTACTTC
.	.	TRBV4-1	TRBJ2-1	CASSQNSGYNEQFF	TGCGCCAGCAGCCAAAACTCGGGCTACAATGAGCAGTTCTTC
TRBD2	.	TRBV9	TRBJ2-3	CASSARGEAQYF	TGTGCCAGCAGCGCCCGGGGGGAGGCGCAGTATTTT
TRBD1	once	TRBV6-2/TRBV6-3	TRBJ1-2	CASSYPRGRGRDGYTF	TGTGCCAGCAGTTACCCCCGGGGCAGGGGGCGAGATGGCTACACCTTC
.	.	TRBV18	TRBJ1-3	CASSPAGPGNTIYF	TGTGCCAGCTCACCCGCGGGGCCCGGAAACACCATATATTTT
.	.	TRBV4-2	TRBJ2-1	CASSQDGGVGGSYNEQFF	TGTGCCAGCAGCCAAGATGGAGGCGTCGGGGGCTCCTACAATGAGCAGTTCTTC
TRBD1	.	TRBV4-1	TRBJ1-6	CASSQRGTDNSPLHF	TGCGCCAGCAGCCAACGCGGGACAGATAATTCACCCCTCCACTTT
.	.	TRBV14	TRBJ2-6	CASSQAGGVRDSSSSGANVLTF	TGTGCCAGCAGCCAAGCCGGAGGGGTTCGGGACAGCAGTTCCTCTGGGGCCAACGTCCTGACTTTC
.	.	TRBV3-1/TRBV3-2	TRBJ2-7	CASSQVRDMYF	TGTGCCAGCAGCCAAGTCCGGGACATGTACTTC